This record covers a single TCR beta chain. Using its own MiXCR run on the RT-PCR reads, TCRdb lists one record per CDR3 protein. The table includes approximately 680,000 distinct CDR3 sequences, approximately 15% detected once. This sample was included in a study of response to subunit inactivated influenza vaccine. This CDR3 has 19 amino acids. Trimming took 1 base from V and 0 from J, leaving 19 bases between them. Germline CDR1 reads MNHEY; CDR2 reads SVGAGI. The TCR originated in a man aged 50-59 years who received an inactivated influenza vaccine. The V call is TRBV6-5, the J call TRBJ2-4; D is uncertain. Sequenced here: PBMCs from blood, sampled roughly 12 days after vaccination. CDR3 bases: TGTGCCAGCAGTTACTTGAACTTCAGGCAAAGCCTAGCCAAAAACATTCAGTACTTC. This sequence encodes CASSYLNFRQSLAKNIQYF.